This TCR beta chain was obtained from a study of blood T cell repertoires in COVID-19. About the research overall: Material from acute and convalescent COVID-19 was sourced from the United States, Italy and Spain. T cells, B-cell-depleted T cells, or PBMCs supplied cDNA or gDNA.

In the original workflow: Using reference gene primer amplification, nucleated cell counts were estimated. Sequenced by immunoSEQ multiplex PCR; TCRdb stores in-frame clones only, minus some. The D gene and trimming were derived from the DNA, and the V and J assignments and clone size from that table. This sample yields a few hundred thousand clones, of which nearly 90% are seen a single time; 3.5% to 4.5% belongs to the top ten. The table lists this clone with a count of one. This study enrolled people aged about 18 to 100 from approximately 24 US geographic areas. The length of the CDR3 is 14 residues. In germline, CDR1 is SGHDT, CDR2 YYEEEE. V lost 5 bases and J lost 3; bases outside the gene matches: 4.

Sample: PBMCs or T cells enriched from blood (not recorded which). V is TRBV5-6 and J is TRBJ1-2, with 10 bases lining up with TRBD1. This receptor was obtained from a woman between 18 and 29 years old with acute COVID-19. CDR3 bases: TGTGCCAGCAGTCCCGGACAGGGGGACTATGGCTACACCTTC. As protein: CASSPGQGDYGYTF.